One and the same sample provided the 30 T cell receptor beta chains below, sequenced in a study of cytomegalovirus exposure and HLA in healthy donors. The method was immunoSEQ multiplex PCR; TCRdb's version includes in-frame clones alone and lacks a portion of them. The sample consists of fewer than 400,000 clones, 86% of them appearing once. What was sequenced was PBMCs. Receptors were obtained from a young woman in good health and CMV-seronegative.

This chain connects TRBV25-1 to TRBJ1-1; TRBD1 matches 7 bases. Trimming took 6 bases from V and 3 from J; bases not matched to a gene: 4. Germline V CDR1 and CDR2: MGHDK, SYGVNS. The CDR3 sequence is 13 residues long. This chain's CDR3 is CASSDREDTEAFF. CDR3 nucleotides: TGTGCCAGCAGCGACAGGGAGGACACTGAAGCTTTCTTT.

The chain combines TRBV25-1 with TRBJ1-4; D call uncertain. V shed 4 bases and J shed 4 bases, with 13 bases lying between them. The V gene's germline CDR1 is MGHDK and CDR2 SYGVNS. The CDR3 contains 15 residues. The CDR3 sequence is CASSGTRRNNEKLFF. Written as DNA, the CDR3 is TGTGCCAGCAGTGGAACTAGACGGAATAATGAAAAACTGTTTTTT.

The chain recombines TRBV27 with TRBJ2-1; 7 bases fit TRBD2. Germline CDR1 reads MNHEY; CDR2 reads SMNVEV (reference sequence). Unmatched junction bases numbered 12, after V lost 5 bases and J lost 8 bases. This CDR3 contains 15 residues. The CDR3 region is CASSNMGGRDDEQFF. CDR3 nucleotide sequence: TGTGCCAGCAGTAACATGGGAGGGCGGGACGATGAGCAGTTCTTC.

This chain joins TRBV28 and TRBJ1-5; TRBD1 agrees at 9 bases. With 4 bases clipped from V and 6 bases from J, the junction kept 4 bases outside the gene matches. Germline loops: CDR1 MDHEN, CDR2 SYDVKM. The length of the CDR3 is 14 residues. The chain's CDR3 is CASSWDRDSQPQHF. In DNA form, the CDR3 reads TGTGCCAGCAGTTGGGACAGGGATTCTCAGCCCCAGCATTTT.

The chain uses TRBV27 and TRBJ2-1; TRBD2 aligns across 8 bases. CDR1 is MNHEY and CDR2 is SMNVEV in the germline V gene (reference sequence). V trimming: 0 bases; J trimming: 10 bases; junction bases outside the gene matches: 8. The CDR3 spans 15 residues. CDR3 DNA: TGTGCCAGCAGTTTATCGACTAGCGAGTGGGGAGAGCAGTTCTTC. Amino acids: CASSLSTSEWGEQFF.

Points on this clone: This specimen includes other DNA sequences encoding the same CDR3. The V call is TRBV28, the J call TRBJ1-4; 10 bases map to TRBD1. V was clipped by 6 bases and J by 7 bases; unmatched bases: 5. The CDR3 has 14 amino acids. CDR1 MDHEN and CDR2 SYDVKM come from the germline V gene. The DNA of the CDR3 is TGTGCCAGCAGGACAGGGGGCTGGAGTGAAAAACTGTTTTTT. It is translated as CASRTGGWSEKLFF.

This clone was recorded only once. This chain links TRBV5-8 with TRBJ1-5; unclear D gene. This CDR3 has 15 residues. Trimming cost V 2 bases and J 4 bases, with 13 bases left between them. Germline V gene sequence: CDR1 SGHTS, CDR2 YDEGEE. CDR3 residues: CASSFQAGPNQPQHF. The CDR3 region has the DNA TGTGCCAGCAGCTTCCAGGCAGGTCCGAATCAGCCCCAGCATTTT.

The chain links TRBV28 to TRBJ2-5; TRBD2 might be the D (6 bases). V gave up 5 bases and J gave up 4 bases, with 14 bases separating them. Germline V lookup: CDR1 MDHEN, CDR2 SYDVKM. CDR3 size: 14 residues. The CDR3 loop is CASSRDSAAETQYF. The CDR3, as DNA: TGTGCCAGCAGTCGGGACTCCGCTGCAGAGACCCAGTACTTC.

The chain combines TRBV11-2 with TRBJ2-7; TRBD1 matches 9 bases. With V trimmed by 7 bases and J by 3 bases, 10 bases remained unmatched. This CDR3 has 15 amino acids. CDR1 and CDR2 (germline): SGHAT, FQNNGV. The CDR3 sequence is CASTPRDRVLYEQYF. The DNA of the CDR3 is TGTGCCAGCACCCCCCGGGACAGGGTCCTCTACGAGCAGTACTTC.

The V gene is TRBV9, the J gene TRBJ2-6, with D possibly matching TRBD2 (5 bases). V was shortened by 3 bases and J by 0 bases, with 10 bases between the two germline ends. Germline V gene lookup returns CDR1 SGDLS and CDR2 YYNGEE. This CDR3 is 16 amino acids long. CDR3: CASSEGDVSGANVLTF. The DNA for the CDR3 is TGTGCCAGCAGCGAGGGAGACGTCTCTGGGGCCAACGTCCTGACTTTC.

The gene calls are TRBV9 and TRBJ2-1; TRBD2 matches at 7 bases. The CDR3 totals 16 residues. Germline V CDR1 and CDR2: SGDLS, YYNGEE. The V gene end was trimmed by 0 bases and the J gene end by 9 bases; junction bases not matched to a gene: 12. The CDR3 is CASSVEPTSVVGEQFF. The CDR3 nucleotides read TGTGCCAGCAGCGTAGAACCTACTAGCGTGGTCGGTGAGCAGTTCTTC.

The CDR3 reads CASRTNAGTSGSAYEQYF. The CDR3 region has the DNA TGTGCCAGCAGGACCAACGCCGGGACTAGCGGGAGTGCTTACGAGCAGTACTTC. The chain carries TRBV2 and TRBJ2-7; 14 bases are shared with TRBD2. The junction had 14 bases not matched to a gene; V was cut back by 6 bases and J by 4 bases. The CDR3 contains 18 residues. From germline, CDR1 is SNHLY and CDR2 FYNNEI.

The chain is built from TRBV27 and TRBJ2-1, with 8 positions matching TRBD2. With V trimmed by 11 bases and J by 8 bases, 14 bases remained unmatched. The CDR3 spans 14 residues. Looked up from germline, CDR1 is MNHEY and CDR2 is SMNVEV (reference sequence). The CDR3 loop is CASLPSGGPYEQFF. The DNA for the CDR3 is TGTGCCTCTCTCCCGTCGGGAGGGCCCTATGAGCAGTTCTTC.

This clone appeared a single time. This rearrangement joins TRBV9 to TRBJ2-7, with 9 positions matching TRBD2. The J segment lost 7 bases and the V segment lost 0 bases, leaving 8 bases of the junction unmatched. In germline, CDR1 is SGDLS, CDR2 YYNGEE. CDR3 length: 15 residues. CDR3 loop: CASSVDGSGSGEQYF. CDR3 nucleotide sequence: TGTGCCAGCAGCGTAGATGGTAGCGGGAGCGGTGAGCAGTACTTC.

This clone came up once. The CDR3 sequence is CASSSLASSYEQYF. CDR3 in DNA: TGTGCCAGCAGCTCCTTAGCGAGCTCCTACGAGCAGTACTTC. V gene TRBV5-4 combines with J gene TRBJ2-7; D is possibly TRBD2 (5 bases). Between the trimmed V and J ends, which lost 3 bases and 0 bases, there was a span of 10 bases. There are 14 residues in the CDR3. Germline V gene data show CDR1 as SGHNT and CDR2 as YYREEE (reference sequence). The full variable domain, rest sourced from reference TRBV5-4 and TRBJ2-7, is ETGVTQSPTHLIKTRGQQVTLRCSSQSGHNTVSWYQQALGQGPQFIFQYYREEENGRGNFPPRFSGLQFPNYSSELNVNALELDDSALYLCASSSLASSYEQYFGPGTRLTVT.

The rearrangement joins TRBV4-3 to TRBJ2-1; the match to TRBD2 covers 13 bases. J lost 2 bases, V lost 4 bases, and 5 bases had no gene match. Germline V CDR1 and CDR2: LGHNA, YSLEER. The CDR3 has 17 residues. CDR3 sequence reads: CASSPGTSGKAYNEQFF. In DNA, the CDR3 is TGCGCCAGCAGCCCCGGGACTAGCGGGAAAGCCTACAATGAGCAGTTCTTC.

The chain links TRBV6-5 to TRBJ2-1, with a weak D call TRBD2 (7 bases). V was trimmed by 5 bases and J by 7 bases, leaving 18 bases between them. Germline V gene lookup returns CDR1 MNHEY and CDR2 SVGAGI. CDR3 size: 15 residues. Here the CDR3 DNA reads TGTGCCAGCAGTCACGAAGGACTAGGGGGGAATGAGCAGTTCTTC. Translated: CASSHEGLGGNEQFF.

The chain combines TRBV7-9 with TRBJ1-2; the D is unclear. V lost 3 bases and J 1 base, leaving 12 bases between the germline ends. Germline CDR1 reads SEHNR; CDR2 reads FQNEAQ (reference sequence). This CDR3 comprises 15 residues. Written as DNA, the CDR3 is TGTGCCAGCAGCTTCTCAGGCCCCAATAACTATGGCTACACCTTC. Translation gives CASSFSGPNNYGYTF. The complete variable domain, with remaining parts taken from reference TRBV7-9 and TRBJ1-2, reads DTGVSQNPRHKITKRGQNVTFRCDPISEHNRLYWYRQTLGQGPEFLTYFQNEAQLEKSRLLSDRFSAERPKGSFSTLEIQRTEQGDSAMYLCASSFSGPNNYGYTFGSGTRLTVV.

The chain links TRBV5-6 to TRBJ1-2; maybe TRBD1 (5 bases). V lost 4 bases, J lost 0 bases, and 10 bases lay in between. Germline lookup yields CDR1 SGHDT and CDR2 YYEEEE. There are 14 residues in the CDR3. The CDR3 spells CASSEDITNYGYTF. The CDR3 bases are TGTGCCAGCAGCGAGGACATAACTAACTATGGCTACACCTTC.

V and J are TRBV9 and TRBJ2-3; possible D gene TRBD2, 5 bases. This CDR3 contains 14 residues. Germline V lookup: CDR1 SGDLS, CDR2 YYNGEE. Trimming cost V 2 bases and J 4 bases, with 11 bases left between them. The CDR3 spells CASSVRGPPDTQYF. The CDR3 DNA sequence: TGTGCCAGCAGCGTCCGGGGTCCCCCAGATACGCAGTATTTT.

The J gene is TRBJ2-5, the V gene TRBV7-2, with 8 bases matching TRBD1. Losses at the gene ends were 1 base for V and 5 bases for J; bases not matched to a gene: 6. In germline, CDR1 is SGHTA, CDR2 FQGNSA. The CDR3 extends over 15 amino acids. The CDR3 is CASSLENRGVETQYF. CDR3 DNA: TGTGCCAGCAGCTTAGAGAACAGGGGGGTGGAGACCCAGTACTTC. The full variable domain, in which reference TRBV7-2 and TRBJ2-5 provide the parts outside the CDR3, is GAGVSQSPSNKVTEKGKDVELRCDPISGHTALYWYRQSLGQGLEFLIYFQGNSAPDKSGLPSDRFSAERTGGSVSTLTIQRTQQEDSAVYLCASSLENRGVETQYFGPGTRLLVL.

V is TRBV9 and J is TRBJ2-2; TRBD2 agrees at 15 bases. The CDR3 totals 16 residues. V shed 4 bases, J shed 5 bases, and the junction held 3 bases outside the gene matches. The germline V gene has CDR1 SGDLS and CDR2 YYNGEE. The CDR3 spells CASSLGTSGRTGELFF. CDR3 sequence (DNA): TGTGCCAGCAGCCTCGGGACTAGCGGGAGGACCGGGGAGCTGTTTTTT.

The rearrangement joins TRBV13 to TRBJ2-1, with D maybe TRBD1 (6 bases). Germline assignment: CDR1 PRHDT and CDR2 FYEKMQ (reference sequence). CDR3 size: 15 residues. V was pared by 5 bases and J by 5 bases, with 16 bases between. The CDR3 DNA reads TGTGCCAGCAGCCGACCCTCGGGACATCACAATGAGCAGTTCTTC. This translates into CASSRPSGHHNEQFF.

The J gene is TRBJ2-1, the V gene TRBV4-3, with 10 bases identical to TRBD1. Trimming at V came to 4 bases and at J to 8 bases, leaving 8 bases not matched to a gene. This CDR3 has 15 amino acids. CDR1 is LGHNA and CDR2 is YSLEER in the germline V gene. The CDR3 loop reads CASSPGAGQGDEQFF. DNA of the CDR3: TGCGCCAGCAGCCCGGGTGCCGGACAGGGGGATGAGCAGTTCTTC.

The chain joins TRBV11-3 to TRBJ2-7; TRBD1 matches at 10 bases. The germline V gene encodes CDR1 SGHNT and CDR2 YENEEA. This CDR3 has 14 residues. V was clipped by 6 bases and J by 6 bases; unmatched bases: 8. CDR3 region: CASSQGDRGFEQYF. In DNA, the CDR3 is TGTGCCAGCAGTCAGGGGGACAGGGGTTTCGAGCAGTACTTC. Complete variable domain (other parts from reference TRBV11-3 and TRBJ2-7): EAGVVQSPRYKIIEKKQPVAFWCNPISGHNTLYWYLQNLGQGPELLIRYENEEAVDDSQLPKDRFSAERLKGVDSTLKIQPAELGDSAVYLCASSQGDRGFEQYFGPGTRLTVT.

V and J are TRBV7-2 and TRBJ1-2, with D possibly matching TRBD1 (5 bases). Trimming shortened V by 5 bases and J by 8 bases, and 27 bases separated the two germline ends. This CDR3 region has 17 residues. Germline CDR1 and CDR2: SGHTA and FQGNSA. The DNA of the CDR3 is TGTGCCAGCAGCGGTTATGGGGTCGGCAGGGAAAGGAGAGGCTACACCTTC. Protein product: CASSGYGVGRERRGYTF.

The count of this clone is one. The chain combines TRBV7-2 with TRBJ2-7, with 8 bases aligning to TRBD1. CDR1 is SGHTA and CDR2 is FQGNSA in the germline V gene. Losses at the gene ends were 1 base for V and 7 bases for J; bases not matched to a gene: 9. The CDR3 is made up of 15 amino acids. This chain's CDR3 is CASSLVARGPGEQYF. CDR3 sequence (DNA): TGTGCCAGCAGCTTAGTGGCCAGGGGGCCAGGTGAGCAGTACTTC.

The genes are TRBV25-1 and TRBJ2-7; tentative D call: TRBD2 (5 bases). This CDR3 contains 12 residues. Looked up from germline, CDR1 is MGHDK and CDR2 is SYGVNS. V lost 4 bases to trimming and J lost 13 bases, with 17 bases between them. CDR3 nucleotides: TGTGCCAGCAGTGGGGTTGGACGGAGGACTTACTTC. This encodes CASSGVGRRTYF.

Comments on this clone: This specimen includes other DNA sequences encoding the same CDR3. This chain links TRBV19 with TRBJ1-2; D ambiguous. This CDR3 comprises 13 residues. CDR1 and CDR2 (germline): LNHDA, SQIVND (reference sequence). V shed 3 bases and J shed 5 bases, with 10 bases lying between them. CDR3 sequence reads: CASSIGEGYGYTF. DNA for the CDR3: TGTGCCAGTAGTATTGGAGAGGGATATGGCTACACCTTC.

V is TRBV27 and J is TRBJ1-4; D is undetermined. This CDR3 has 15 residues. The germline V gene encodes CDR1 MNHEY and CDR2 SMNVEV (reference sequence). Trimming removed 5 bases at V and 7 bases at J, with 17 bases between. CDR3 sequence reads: CASSLVSAVGEKLFF. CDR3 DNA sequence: TGTGCCAGCAGTCTCGTTTCGGCGGTAGGTGAAAAACTGTTTTTT.